A single sample is the source of the 11 T cell receptor beta chains below, sequenced in a study of cytomegalovirus exposure and HLA in healthy donors. 13 Jbeta primers and 60 Vbeta primers were used for the PCR. Repertoires were generated with immunoSEQ multiplex PCR, while TCRdb's copy carries only in-frame clones and drops some. The sample lists 180,000 or so clones; about 80% were seen once. Sequencing input: PBMCs. The receptors shown here come from a man aged 45 to 65 in good health and CMV-seropositive.

The count of this clone is one. The rearrangement joins TRBV7-9 to TRBJ2-5, with D possibly TRBD1 on 5 matching bases. Germline CDR1 SEHNR, CDR2 FQNEAQ (reference sequence). The CDR3 consists of 14 residues. V was pared by 4 bases and J by 2 bases, with 11 bases between. The CDR3 here is CASSSQGRQETQYF. The CDR3 DNA sequence: TGTGCCAGCAGCTCCCAGGGTCGGCAAGAGACCCAGTACTTC.

The V gene is TRBV19, the J gene TRBJ1-4, with TRBD1 as a possible D gene (6 bases). Germline V gene sequence: CDR1 LNHDA, CDR2 SQIVND (reference sequence). V lost 0 bases to trimming and J lost 0 bases, with 11 bases between them. The length of the CDR3 is 17 residues. CDR3 nucleotide sequence: TGTGCCAGTAGTATAGACACAGGGACGGCAACTAATGAAAAACTGTTTTTT. Translation gives CASSIDTGTATNEKLFF.

The V call is TRBV7-9, the J call TRBJ1-5, with D maybe TRBD1 (5 bases). From germline, CDR1 is SEHNR and CDR2 FQNEAQ (reference sequence). This CDR3 has 15 amino acids. The germline V and J ends were trimmed by 2 bases and 1 base, with 9 bases remaining between them. This chain's CDR3 is CASSLTGGSNQPQHF. CDR3 DNA sequence: TGTGCCAGCAGCTTAACGGGGGGGAGCAATCAGCCCCAGCATTTT.

The chain uses TRBV5-8 and TRBJ2-3; tentatively, D is TRBD2 (5 bases). The CDR3 has 16 residues. Germline V lookup: CDR1 SGHTS, CDR2 YDEGEE. Trimming cost V 0 bases and J 4 bases, with 15 bases left between them. CDR3 sequence (DNA): TGTGCCAGCAGCTTGGCCTACACTAGTCGGGCAGATACGCAGTATTTT. This sequence encodes CASSLAYTSRADTQYF.

This clone turned up a few times. The chain recombines TRBV10-3 with TRBJ1-1, with D unresolved. V was trimmed by 5 bases and J by 2 bases, leaving 12 bases between them. Germline V gene sequence: CDR1 ENHRY, CDR2 SYGVKD. The CDR3 has 14 amino acids. The CDR3 reads CAISPFGANTEAFF. The CDR3 nucleotides read TGTGCCATCAGTCCTTTCGGAGCCAACACTGAAGCTTTCTTT.

As for this clone: At one boundary the junction diverges from the germline segment, which might be a read error. V and J are TRBV6-6 and TRBJ2-5; the D is unclear. This CDR3 has 13 amino acids. Germline V gene data show CDR1 as MNHNY and CDR2 as SVGAGI (reference sequence). This CDR3 is CAGSSTRGETQYF. CDR3 nucleotide sequence: TGTGCCGGCAGCAGTACACGTGGAGAGACCCAGTACTTC.

This chain links TRBV9 with TRBJ2-1, with D perhaps matching TRBD2 (6 bases). With 4 bases removed from V and 6 bases from J, the gap between germline ends came to 11 bases. Per the germline V gene, CDR1 is SGDLS and CDR2 is YYNGEE. There are 13 residues in the CDR3. CDR3: CASSLTTSNEQFF. Written as DNA, the CDR3 is TGTGCCAGCAGCCTAACGACTAGCAATGAGCAGTTCTTC.

The V and J genes are TRBV18 and TRBJ2-2, with a weak D call TRBD1 (6 bases). The length of the CDR3 is 15 residues. Deletions cut 1 base from V and 3 bases from J, with 9 bases between. Per germline, CDR1 KGHSH and CDR2 LQKENI. The chain's CDR3 is CASSPLGQDTGELFF. The CDR3 DNA reads TGTGCCAGCTCACCACTGGGACAAGACACCGGGGAGCTGTTTTTT.

The rearrangement links TRBV27 to TRBJ1-6; D gene uncertain. The ends were cut back, 0 bases at V and 4 bases at J, with 7 bases in the middle. CDR1 is MNHEY, CDR2 SMNVEV, per germline (reference sequence). This CDR3 has 15 amino acids. CDR3 loop: CASSLSAQYNSPLHF. As DNA, the CDR3 is TGTGCCAGCAGTTTATCGGCCCAATATAATTCACCCCTCCACTTT.

The V gene is TRBV2, the J gene TRBJ2-7; TRBD1 is a possible D gene (6 bases). Per the germline V gene, CDR1 is SNHLY and CDR2 is FYNNEI. Deletions cut 6 bases from V and 7 bases from J, with 13 bases between. CDR3 length: 12 amino acids. CDR3 sequence reads: CASSSGAREQYF. The CDR3 region has the DNA TGTGCCAGCAGCTCAGGGGCGCGGGAGCAGTACTTC. The variable domain in full, completed from reference TRBV2 and TRBJ2-7, reads EPEVTQTPSHQVTQMGQEVILRCVPISNHLYFYWYRQILGQKVEFLVSFYNNEISEKSEIFDDQFSVERPDGSNFTLKIRSTKLEDSAMYFCASSSGAREQYFGPGTRLTVT.

V gene TRBV6-5 combines with J gene TRBJ1-6, with TRBD1 matching over 7 bases. V trimming: 7 bases; J trimming: 9 bases; junction bases outside the gene matches: 6. This CDR3 comprises 13 residues. Germline lookup yields CDR1 MNHEY and CDR2 SVGAGI. CDR3 protein: CASTLDRVSPLHF. The CDR3 DNA reads TGTGCCAGCACCTTAGACAGGGTTTCACCCCTCCACTTT.